This T cell receptor beta chain was recovered during a study of identical twins. TCRdb recomputed calls from the 5' RACE reads with MiXCR, one row per CDR3 protein. The sample holds about 690,000 distinct CDR3 sequences, less than 25% seen once. This clonotype was seen a few times. This CDR3 region has 12 residues. Trimming took 4 bases from V and 8 from J; bases not matched to a gene: 5. Germline V gene data show CDR1 as SQVTM and CDR2 as ANQGSEA. The same specimen was also included in a second study, on T cells expressing NK-cell markers. That investigation notes: Eight donors were sequenced, of whom seven were HCMV-seropositive, while the remaining one was HCMV-seronegative. Restricting sorting to alpha-beta TCR T cells was achieved in several experiments by an anti-gamma-delta TCR antibody.

The sequence derives from a woman aged 18-35 years in good health. This chain connects TRBV29-1 to TRBJ2-1; TRBD2 agrees at 7 bases. The sequencing input was PBMCs. CDR3 sequence: CSVGGRWDEQFF. The DNA for the CDR3 is TGCAGCGTTGGCGGGAGATGGGATGAGCAGTTCTTC.